Each of the 21 T cell receptor beta chains below was sequenced from the same sample in a study of spatial heterogeneity in lung cancer. One entry per CDR3 protein, called by TCRdb with MiXCR from the 5' RACE reads. The sample has 82,000 or so distinct CDR3 sequences, around an eighth seen once; the top ten hold 4.6%. Indicated time point: sample taken at primary tumor resection. Tumor, nontumor lung or frozen PBMC supplied whole RNA that was sequenced unsorted. The sample in question was PBMCs, obtained at surgery. The receptor source for this set is a male donor with early-stage non-small cell lung cancer.

This clonotype was seen a few times. The chain links TRBV5-6 to TRBJ1-5; D ambiguous. Trimming took 2 bases from V and 4 from J, leaving 7 bases between them. Germline V CDR1 and CDR2: SGHDT, YYEEEE. CDR3 length equals 13 residues. The CDR3 protein is CASSFTENQPQHF. The CDR3, as DNA: TGTGCCAGCAGCTTCACAGAGAATCAGCCCCAGCATTTT.

This clonotype occurred a few times. The chain carries TRBV29-1 and TRBJ1-2; D might be TRBD1 (5 bases). This CDR3 has 12 amino acids. V was shortened by 7 bases and J by 2 bases, with 11 bases between the two germline ends. The V gene's germline CDR1 is SQVTM and CDR2 ANQGSEA. CDR3 in DNA: TGCAGCGCTGGGACCCGAAACTATGGCTACACCTTC. Its translation is CSAGTRNYGYTF. Supplemented by reference TRBV29-1 and TRBJ1-2, the full variable domain reads SAVISQKPSRDICQRGTSLTIQCQVDSQVTMMFWYRQQPGQSLTLIATANQGSEATYESGFVIDKFPISRPNLTFSTLTVSNMSPEDSSIYLCSAGTRNYGYTFGSGTRLTVV.

This clonotype came up a few times. This chain uses TRBV6-5 with TRBJ1-4, with a possible D match to TRBD1 (5 bases). The CDR3 consists of 15 residues. Germline V CDR1 and CDR2: MNHEY, SVGAGI. The germline V and J ends were trimmed by 5 bases and 1 base, with 11 bases remaining between them. The CDR3 region has the DNA TGTGCCAGCAGTACGGGACGGATAACTAATGAAAAACTGTTTTTT. Its protein is CASSTGRITNEKLFF.

The chain is built from TRBV30 and TRBJ2-7; D is perhaps TRBD1 or TRBD2 (5 bases each). Trimming shortened V by 0 bases and J by 3 bases, and 15 bases separated the two germline ends. The CDR3 loop spans 15 amino acids. The germline CDR1 and CDR2 sequences are GTSNPN and SVGIG (reference sequence). The CDR3 spells CAWSVTRDEHYEQYF. CDR3 sequence (DNA): TGTGCCTGGAGTGTGACCCGGGACGAACACTACGAGCAGTACTTC. Filled out from reference TRBV30 and TRBJ2-7, the complete variable domain reads SQTIHQWPATLVQPVGSPLSLECTVEGTSNPNLYWYRQAAGRGLQLLFYSVGIGQISSEVPQNLSASRPQDRQFILSSKKLLLSDSGFYLCAWSVTRDEHYEQYFGPGTRLTVT.

The chain uses TRBV19 and TRBJ2-1; TRBD2 aligns across 8 bases. V trimming: 10 bases; J trimming: 6 bases; junction bases outside the gene matches: 14. Germline-derived CDR1 and CDR2 are LNHDA and SQIVND (reference sequence). CDR3 length: 15 amino acids. CDR3 residues: CATGVSSGHRNEQFF. For the CDR3, the DNA is TGTGCCACCGGCGTGTCTAGCGGGCATCGCAATGAGCAGTTCTTC. The variable domain in full, with the rest retrieved from reference TRBV19 and TRBJ2-1, is DGGITQSPKYLFRKEGQNVTLSCEQNLNHDAMYWYRQDPGQGLRLIYYSQIVNDFQKGDIAEGYSVSREKKESFPLTVTSAQKNPTAFYLCATGVSSGHRNEQFFGPGTRLTVL.

In this sample, this clonotype turned up a few times. V usage is TRBV29-1 and J usage is TRBJ2-3, with D possibly matching TRBD1 (6 bases). From germline, CDR1 is SQVTM and CDR2 ANQGSEA. Trimming pared 6 bases from V and 2 bases from J, leaving 15 bases between. The CDR3 is 14 residues long. The CDR3 coding sequence is TGCAGCGTCCTCAGGGGACCCTACACAGATACGCAGTATTTT. Protein product: CSVLRGPYTDTQYF.

This clonotype was picked up many times. The chain recombines TRBV30 with TRBJ1-1; 9 bases match TRBD1. The germline V gene encodes CDR1 GTSNPN and CDR2 SVGIG (reference sequence). The CDR3 runs to 13 residues. Losses at the gene ends were 3 bases for V and 3 bases for J; bases not matched to a gene: 2. The CDR3 sequence is CAWSRDRDTEAFF. CDR3 bases: TGTGCCTGGAGCCGGGACAGGGACACTGAAGCTTTCTTT.

The table lists this clonotype with a few counts. The chain couples TRBV2 to TRBJ1-2, with D tentatively TRBD1 (6 bases). The CDR3 totals 15 residues. Per the germline V gene, CDR1 is SNHLY and CDR2 is FYNNEI. V was clipped by 6 bases and J by 3 bases, with 17 bases between them. Here the CDR3 DNA reads TGTGCCAGCAGAGTTGCAGGGGCGATGGACTATGGCTACACCTTC. This gives the protein CASRVAGAMDYGYTF.

This clonotype has at least ten counts. The chain joins TRBV3-1 to TRBJ2-1, with D possibly being TRBD2 (5 bases). In germline, CDR1 is LGHDT, CDR2 YNNKEL (reference sequence). V was shortened by 0 bases and J by 8 bases, with 17 bases between the two germline ends. CDR3 length: 16 residues. CDR3 region: CASSQDSGGPGDEQFF. The CDR3 DNA follows: TGTGCCAGCAGCCAAGATAGTGGAGGCCCCGGGGATGAGCAGTTCTTC.

This clonotype is termed medium-sized. Its ends do not fully match the called genes, so a read error is possible. The chain links TRBV7-3 to TRBJ2-4; D is perhaps TRBD1 or TRBD2 (9 bases each). Per germline, CDR1 SGHTA and CDR2 FQGTGA. The CDR3 is 18 residues long. CDR3 in DNA: TGTGCCAGCAGCTTAGTTCCGGGACAGGGACTAGCCAAAAGCATTCAGTACTTC. Residues: CASSLVPGQGLAKSIQYF.

The chain carries TRBV6-1 and TRBJ1-1; possible D gene TRBD1, 5 bases. The CDR3 is made up of 13 amino acids. Germline V gene data show CDR1 as MNHNS and CDR2 as SASEGT. V was trimmed by 6 bases and J by 1 base, leaving 9 bases between them. As DNA, the CDR3 is TGTGCCAGCAGGAGCAGGGAGAACACTGAAGCTTTCTTT. This codes for CASRSRENTEAFF.

This clonotype was counted ten times or more. The chain joins TRBV20-1 to TRBJ2-1; TRBD2 matches at 13 bases. The CDR3 contains 12 residues. Germline loops: CDR1 DFQATT, CDR2 SNEGSKA (reference sequence). J lost 9 bases, V lost 7 bases, and 3 bases had no gene match. The DNA for the CDR3 is TGCAGTGGACTAGCGGGAGGTATTGAGCAGTTCTTC. Protein product: CSGLAGGIEQFF.

The J gene is TRBJ2-1, the V gene TRBV7-9; D may correspond to TRBD1 or TRBD2 (5 bases each). Germline V lookup: CDR1 SEHNR, CDR2 FQNEAQ (reference sequence). V was cut by 5 bases and J by 15 bases, with 11 bases left in between. This CDR3 region has 10 residues. The CDR3, as DNA: TGTGCCAGCAGCCCCTCGGGGCGGTTCTTC. Protein product: CASSPSGRFF.

This clonotype was detected ten times or more. The chain employs TRBV18 and TRBJ2-7; the match to TRBD1 covers 8 bases. The CDR3 covers 15 residues. With V trimmed by 0 bases and J by 4 bases, 5 bases remained unmatched. Germline values: CDR1 KGHSH, CDR2 LQKENI. The CDR3 sequence: CASSPPNRGTYEQYF. The CDR3 coding sequence is TGTGCCAGCTCACCACCAAACAGGGGGACTTACGAGCAGTACTTC.

This clonotype was seen more than once but under ten times. The chain carries TRBV29-1 and TRBJ1-1; D might be TRBD1 (5 bases). The CDR3 sequence is 13 residues long. Germline V gene lookup returns CDR1 SQVTM and CDR2 ANQGSEA. Trimming left V 3 bases short and J 2 bases short, with 10 bases between. CDR3 sequence (DNA): TGCAGCGTTGACCAGGGCCGTAACACTGAAGCTTTCTTT. It codes for CSVDQGRNTEAFF.

There are a few counts of this clonotype. The CDR3 DNA follows: TGTGCCAGCAGGGGGGACAGGTTCGAAAACAATGAGCAGTTCTTC. Protein product: CASRGDRFENNEQFF. The rearrangement links TRBV5-8 to TRBJ2-1; 8 bases agree with TRBD1. The CDR3 runs to 15 residues. V lost 5 bases to trimming and J lost 5 bases; unmatched junction nucleotides: 9. Germline V gene sequence: CDR1 SGHTS, CDR2 YDEGEE. Variable domain in full (rest from reference TRBV5-8 and TRBJ2-1): EAGVTQSPTHLIKTRGQQATLRCSPISGHTSVYWYQQALGLGLQFLLWYDEGEERNRGNFPPRFSGRQFPNYSSELNVNALELEDSALYLCASRGDRFENNEQFFGPGTRLTVL.

This chain joins TRBV11-2 and TRBJ2-1, with 9 positions matching TRBD2. This CDR3 region has 18 residues. With V trimmed by 5 bases and J by 4 bases, 15 bases remained unmatched. Germline V gives CDR1 SGHAT, CDR2 FQNNGV. CDR3 bases: TGTGCCAGCAGCAGTTATAGGAGGACTAGCGCCGATTACAATGAGCAGTTCTTC. Translated, it gives CASSSYRRTSADYNEQFF.

V and J are TRBV25-1 and TRBJ1-2; the D is unclear. In germline, CDR1 is MGHDK, CDR2 SYGVNS. CDR3 length: 12 amino acids. V was trimmed by 5 bases and J by 7 bases, leaving 11 bases between them. In DNA form, the CDR3 reads TGTGCCAGCAGTCCAGATTCAGGTGGCTACACCTTC. Translation: CASSPDSGGYTF.

The chain has TRBV7-9 and TRBJ1-2; 9 bases map to TRBD1. The CDR3 has 13 residues. From germline, CDR1 is SEHNR and CDR2 FQNEAQ (reference sequence). The CDR3 DNA is TGTGCTACCGAGGACAGGGGATGGTATGGCTACACCTTC. Protein sequence: CATEDRGWYGYTF. The entire variable domain, with the rest obtained from reference TRBV7-9 and TRBJ1-2, is as follows: DTGVSQNPRHKITKRGQNVTFRCDPISEHNRLYWYRQTLGQGPEFLTYFQNEAQLEKSRLLSDRFSAERPKGSFSTLEIQRTEQGDSAMYLCATEDRGWYGYTFGSGTRLTVV.

This clonotype was detected ten times or more. The chain employs TRBV7-9 and TRBJ2-5, with TRBD2 identical over 14 bases. The CDR3 runs to 14 residues. Trimming cost V 5 bases and J 5 bases; bases outside gene matches: 1. Per germline, CDR1 SEHNR and CDR2 FQNEAQ (reference sequence). CDR3 in amino acids: CASSRLAGGETQYF. The CDR3, as DNA: TGTGCCAGCAGCCGACTAGCGGGAGGGGAGACCCAGTACTTC.

This chain joins TRBV7-9 and TRBJ1-1; 7 bases align to TRBD1. Per the germline V gene, CDR1 is SEHNR and CDR2 is FQNEAQ (reference sequence). Losses at the gene ends were 6 bases for V and 1 base for J; bases not matched to a gene: 5. The CDR3 extends over 14 amino acids. CDR3 nucleotides: TGTGCCAGCAGAGAGACAGGGACGAACACTGAAGCTTTCTTT. This gives the protein CASRETGTNTEAFF.